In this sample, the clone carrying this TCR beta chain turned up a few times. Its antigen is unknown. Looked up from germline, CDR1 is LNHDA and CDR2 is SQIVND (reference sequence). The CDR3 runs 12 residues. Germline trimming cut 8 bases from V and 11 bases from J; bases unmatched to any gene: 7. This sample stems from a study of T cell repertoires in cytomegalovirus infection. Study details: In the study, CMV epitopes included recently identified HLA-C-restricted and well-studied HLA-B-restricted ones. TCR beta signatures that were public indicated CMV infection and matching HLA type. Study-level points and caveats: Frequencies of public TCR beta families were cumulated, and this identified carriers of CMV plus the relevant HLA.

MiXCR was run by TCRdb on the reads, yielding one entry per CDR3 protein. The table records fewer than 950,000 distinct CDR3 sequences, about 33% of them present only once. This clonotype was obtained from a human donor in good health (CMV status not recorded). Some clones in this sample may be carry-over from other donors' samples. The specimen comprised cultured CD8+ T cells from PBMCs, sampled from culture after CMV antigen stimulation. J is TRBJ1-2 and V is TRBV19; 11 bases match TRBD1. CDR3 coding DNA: TGTGCCAGTCGGACAGGGGGCTTGGGTTACACCTTC. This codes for CASRTGGLGYTF.